This T cell receptor beta chain was sequenced in a study of blood T cell repertoires in COVID-19. Background on the study: The study drew acute and convalescent COVID-19 samples from the United States, Italy and Spain. In each case, the material was cDNA or gDNA derived from T cells, B-cell-depleted T cells, or PBMCs.

Germline loops: CDR1 KGHSH, CDR2 LQKENI. This CDR3 has 11 amino acids. The V gene lost 4 bases and the J gene lost 3 bases, with 4 bases spanning the gap. Method: immunoSEQ multiplex PCR; TCRdb's copy keeps in-frame clones and lacks some. In the table there are over 200,000 clones, about nine tenths of which are singletons. What was sequenced was peripheral blood. This sequence was found in a man aged 45 to 65 with COVID-19, enrolled during active disease. The V and J genes are TRBV18 and TRBJ2-7; D not certain. The CDR3 is CASSLLYEQYF. CDR3 in DNA: TGTGCCAGCTCACTACTCTACGAGCAGTACTTC.